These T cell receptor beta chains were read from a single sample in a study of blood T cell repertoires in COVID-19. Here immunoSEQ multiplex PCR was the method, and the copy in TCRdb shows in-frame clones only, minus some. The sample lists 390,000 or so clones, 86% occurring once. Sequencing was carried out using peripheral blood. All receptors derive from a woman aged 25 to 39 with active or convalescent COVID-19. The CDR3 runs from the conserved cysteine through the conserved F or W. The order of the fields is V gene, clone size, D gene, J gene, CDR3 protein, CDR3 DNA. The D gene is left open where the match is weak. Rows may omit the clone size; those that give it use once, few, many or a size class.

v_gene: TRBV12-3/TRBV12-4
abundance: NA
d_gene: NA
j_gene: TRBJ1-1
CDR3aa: CASSQGQNTEAFF
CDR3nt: TGTGCCAGCAGTCAGGGACAGAACACTGAAGCTTTCTTT

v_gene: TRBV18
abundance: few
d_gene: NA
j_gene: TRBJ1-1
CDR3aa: CASSRRGKNTEAFF
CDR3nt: TGTGCCAGCTCACGCAGGGGAAAGAACACTGAAGCTTTCTTT

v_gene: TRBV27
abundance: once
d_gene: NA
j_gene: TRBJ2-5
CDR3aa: CASSVRRGETQYF
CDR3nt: TGTGCCAGCAGTGTCCGCAGGGGCGAGACCCAGTACTTC

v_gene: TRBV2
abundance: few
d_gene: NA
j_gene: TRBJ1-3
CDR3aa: CASSDQGFSGNTIYF
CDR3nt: TGTGCCAGCAGTGATCAGGGTTTCTCTGGAAACACCATATATTTT

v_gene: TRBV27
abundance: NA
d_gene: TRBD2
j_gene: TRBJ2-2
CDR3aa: CASSASGATGELFF
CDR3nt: TGTGCCAGCAGTGCCAGCGGGGCAACCGGGGAGCTGTTTTTT

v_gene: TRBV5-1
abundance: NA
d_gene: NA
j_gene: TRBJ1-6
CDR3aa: CASRQGQSGNSPLHF
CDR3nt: TGCGCCAGTCGCCAGGGGCAGTCTGGTAATTCACCCCTCCACTTT

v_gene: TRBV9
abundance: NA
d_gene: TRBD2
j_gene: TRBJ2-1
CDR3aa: CASSVSGGGNEQFF
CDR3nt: TGTGCCAGCAGCGTAAGCGGGGGAGGGAATGAGCAGTTCTTC

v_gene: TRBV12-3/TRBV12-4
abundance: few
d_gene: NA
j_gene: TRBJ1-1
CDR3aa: CASSFTVNTEAFF
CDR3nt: TGTGCCAGCAGTTTTACTGTGAACACTGAAGCTTTCTTT

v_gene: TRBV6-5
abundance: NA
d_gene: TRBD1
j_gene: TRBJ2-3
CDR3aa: CASSFRQGADTQYF
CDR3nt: TGTGCCAGCAGTTTTCGACAGGGCGCAGATACGCAGTATTTT

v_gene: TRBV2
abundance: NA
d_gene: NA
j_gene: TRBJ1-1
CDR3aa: CASSMQIEAFF
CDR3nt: TGTGCCAGCAGCATGCAGATCGAAGCTTTCTTT

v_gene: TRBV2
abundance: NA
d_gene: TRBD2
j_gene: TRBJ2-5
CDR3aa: CAGLAGGQLETQYF
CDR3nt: TGTGCCGGACTAGCGGGGGGGCAGTTGGAGACCCAGTACTTC

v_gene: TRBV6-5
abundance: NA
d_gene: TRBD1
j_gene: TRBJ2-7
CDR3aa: CASNRQGPAIYEQYF
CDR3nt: TGTGCCAGCAATCGACAGGGCCCCGCGATCTACGAGCAGTACTTC

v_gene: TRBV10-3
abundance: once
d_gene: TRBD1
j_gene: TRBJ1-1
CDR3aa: CAISGQGASSTEAFF
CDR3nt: TGTGCCATCAGTGGACAGGGGGCGTCGAGTACTGAAGCTTTCTTT

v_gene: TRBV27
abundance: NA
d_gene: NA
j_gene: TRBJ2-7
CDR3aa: CASAVKLGTEQYF
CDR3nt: TGTGCCAGCGCGGTGAAACTTGGTACCGAGCAGTACTTC

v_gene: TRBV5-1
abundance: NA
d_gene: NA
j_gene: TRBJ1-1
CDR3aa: CASRGAQGTEAFF
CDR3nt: TGCGCCAGCAGAGGGGCGCAGGGCACTGAAGCTTTCTTT

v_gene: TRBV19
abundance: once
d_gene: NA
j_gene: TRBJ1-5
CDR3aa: CASSSSSHSNQPQHF
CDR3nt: TGTGCCAGTAGTAGCTCCAGTCATAGCAATCAGCCCCAGCATTTT

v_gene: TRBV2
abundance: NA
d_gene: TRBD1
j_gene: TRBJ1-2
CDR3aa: CASSEAIQGNGYTF
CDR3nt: TGTGCCAGCAGTGAAGCGATACAGGGGAATGGCTACACCTTC

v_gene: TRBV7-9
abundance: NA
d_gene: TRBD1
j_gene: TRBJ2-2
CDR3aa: CAPQGQGFSGELFF
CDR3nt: TGTGCCCCCCAGGGACAGGGGTTTTCCGGGGAGCTGTTTTTT

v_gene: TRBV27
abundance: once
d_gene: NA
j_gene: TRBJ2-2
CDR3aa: CASSLLTQSRPTGELFF
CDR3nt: TGTGCCAGCAGTTTATTAACCCAGTCGAGGCCCACCGGGGAGCTGTTTTTT

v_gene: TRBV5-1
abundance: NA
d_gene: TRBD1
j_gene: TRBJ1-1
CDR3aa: CASSWTGTANTEAFF
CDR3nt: TGCGCCAGCAGCTGGACCGGGACAGCGAACACTGAAGCTTTCTTT

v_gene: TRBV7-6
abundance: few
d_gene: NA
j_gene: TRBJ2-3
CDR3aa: CASSLAGASTDTQYF
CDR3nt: TGTGCCAGCAGCTTAGCGGGGGCTAGCACAGATACGCAGTATTTT

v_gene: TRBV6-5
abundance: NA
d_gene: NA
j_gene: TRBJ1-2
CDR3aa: CASSIGGGYGYTF
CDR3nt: TGTGCCAGCAGTATCGGGGGGGGCTATGGCTACACCTTC

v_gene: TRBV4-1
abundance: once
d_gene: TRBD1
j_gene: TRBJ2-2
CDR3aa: CASSPDRGWGELFF
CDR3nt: TGCGCCAGCAGCCCAGACAGGGGCTGGGGGGAGCTGTTTTTT

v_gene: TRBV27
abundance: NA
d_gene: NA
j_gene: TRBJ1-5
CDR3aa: CASSSPGNQPQHF
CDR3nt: TGTGCCAGCAGTTCCCCCGGCAATCAGCCCCAGCATTTT

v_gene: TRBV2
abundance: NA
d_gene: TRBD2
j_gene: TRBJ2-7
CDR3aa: CASSTTSGRSYEQYF
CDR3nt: TGTGCCAGCAGCACAACTAGCGGGAGAAGCTACGAGCAGTACTTC

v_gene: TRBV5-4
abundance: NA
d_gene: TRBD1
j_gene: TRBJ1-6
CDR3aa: CASSSGQQNSPLHF
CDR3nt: TGTGCCAGCAGCTCGGGACAGCAAAATTCACCCCTCCACTTT

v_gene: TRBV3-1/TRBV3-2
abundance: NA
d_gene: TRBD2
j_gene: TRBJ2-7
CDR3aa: CASSPLLAGHPYEQYF
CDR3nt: TGTGCCAGCAGCCCGTTACTAGCGGGGCATCCCTACGAGCAGTACTTC

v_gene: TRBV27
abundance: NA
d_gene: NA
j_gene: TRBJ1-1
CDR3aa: CASKQQGNTEAFF
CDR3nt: TGTGCCAGCAAACAACAGGGGAACACTGAAGCTTTCTTT

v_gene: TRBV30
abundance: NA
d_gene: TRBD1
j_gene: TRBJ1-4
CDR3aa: CAWPGTANEKLFF
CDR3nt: TGTGCCTGGCCCGGGACAGCTAATGAAAAACTGTTTTTT

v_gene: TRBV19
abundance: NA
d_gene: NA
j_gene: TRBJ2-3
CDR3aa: CASSTKQAFTDTQYF
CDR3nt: TGTGCCAGTAGCACCAAACAGGCCTTCACAGATACGCAGTATTTT

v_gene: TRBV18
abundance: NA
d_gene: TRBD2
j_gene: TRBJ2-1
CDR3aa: CASSILAGANNEQFF
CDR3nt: TGTGCCAGCTCAATACTAGCGGGAGCTAACAATGAGCAGTTCTTC

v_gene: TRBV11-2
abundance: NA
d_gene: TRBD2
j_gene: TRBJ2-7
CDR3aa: CASRETSGSSHEQYF
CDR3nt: TGTGCCAGCAGGGAGACTAGCGGGAGCTCCCACGAGCAGTACTTC

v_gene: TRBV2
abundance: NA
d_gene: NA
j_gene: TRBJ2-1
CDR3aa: CASSRSTYYNEQFF
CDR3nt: TGTGCCAGCAGTCGCTCTACTTACTACAATGAGCAGTTCTTC

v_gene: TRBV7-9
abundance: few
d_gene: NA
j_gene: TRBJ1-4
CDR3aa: CASSLQIESEKLFF
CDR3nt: TGTGCCAGCAGCTTACAAATCGAGTCTGAAAAACTGTTTTTT

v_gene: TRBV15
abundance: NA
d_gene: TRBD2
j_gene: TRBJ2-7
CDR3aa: CATSRDLGLAGRTYEQYF
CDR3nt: TGTGCCACCAGCAGAGATCTGGGACTAGCGGGCCGAACCTACGAGCAGTACTTC

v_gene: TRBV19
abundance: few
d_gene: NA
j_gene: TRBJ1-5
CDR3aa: CASSTTENSNQPQHF
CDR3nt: TGTGCCAGTAGTACTACAGAAAATAGCAATCAGCCCCAGCATTTT

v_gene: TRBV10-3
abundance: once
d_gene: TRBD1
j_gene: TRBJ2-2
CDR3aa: CAISPDRVNTGELFF
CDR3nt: TGTGCCATCAGTCCAGACAGGGTAAACACCGGGGAGCTGTTTTTT

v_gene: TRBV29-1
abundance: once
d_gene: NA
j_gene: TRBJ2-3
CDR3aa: CSVRRGSADTQYF
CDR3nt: TGCAGCGTCCGTCGGGGTAGCGCAGATACGCAGTATTTT

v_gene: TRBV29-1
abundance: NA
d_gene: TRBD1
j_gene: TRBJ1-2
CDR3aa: CSVQGQDYGYTF
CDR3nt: TGCAGCGTCCAAGGACAGGACTATGGCTACACCTTC

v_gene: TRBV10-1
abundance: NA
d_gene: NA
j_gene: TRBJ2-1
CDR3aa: CASQRAEYNEQFF
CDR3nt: TGCGCCAGCCAGCGGGCAGAATACAATGAGCAGTTCTTC

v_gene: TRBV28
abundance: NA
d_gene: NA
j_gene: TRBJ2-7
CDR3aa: CASSSLGSYEQYF
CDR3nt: TGTGCCAGCAGCTCACTAGGAAGTTACGAGCAGTACTTC

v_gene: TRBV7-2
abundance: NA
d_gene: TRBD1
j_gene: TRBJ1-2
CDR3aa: CASSLGDRAHGYTF
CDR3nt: TGTGCCAGCAGCTTAGGGGACAGGGCTCATGGCTACACCTTC

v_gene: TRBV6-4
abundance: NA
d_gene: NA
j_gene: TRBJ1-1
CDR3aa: CASRAQGTSGHAEAFF
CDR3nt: TGTGCCAGCAGAGCGCAGGGGACCTCCGGCCACGCTGAAGCTTTCTTT

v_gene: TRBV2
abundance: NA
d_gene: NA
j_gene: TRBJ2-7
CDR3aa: CASTLDSLYEQYF
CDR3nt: TGTGCCAGCACTCTGGACAGTCTCTACGAGCAGTACTTC

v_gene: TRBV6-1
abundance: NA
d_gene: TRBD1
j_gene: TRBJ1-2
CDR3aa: CASSDNDRAALVYGYTF
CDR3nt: TGTGCCAGCAGTGATAACGACAGGGCGGCCCTTGTCTATGGCTACACCTTC

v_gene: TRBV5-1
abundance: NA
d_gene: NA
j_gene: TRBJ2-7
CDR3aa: CASSLSGQASYEQYF
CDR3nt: TGCGCCAGCAGCTTATCCGGCCAGGCCTCCTACGAGCAGTACTTC

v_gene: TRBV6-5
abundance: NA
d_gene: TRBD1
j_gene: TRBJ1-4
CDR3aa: CASRDRVTNEKLFF
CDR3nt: TGTGCCAGCAGGGACAGGGTGACTAATGAAAAACTGTTTTTT

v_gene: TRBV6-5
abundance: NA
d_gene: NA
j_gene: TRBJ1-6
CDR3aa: CASSSGTTLHF
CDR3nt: TGTGCCAGCAGCTCCGGGACTACACTCCACTTT

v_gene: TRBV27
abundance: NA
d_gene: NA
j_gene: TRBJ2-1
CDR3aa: CASSSGTYYNEQFF
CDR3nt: TGTGCCAGCAGTTCTGGGACATATTACAATGAGCAGTTCTTC

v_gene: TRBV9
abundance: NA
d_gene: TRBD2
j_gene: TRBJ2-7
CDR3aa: CASSVGPGTSRYEQYF
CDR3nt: TGTGCCAGCAGCGTAGGTCCGGGGACTAGCAGATACGAGCAGTACTTC

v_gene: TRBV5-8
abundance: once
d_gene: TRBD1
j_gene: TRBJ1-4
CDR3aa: CASSLGQGGVNEKLFF
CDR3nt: TGTGCCAGCAGCTTGGGACAGGGCGGTGTCAATGAAAAACTGTTTTTT